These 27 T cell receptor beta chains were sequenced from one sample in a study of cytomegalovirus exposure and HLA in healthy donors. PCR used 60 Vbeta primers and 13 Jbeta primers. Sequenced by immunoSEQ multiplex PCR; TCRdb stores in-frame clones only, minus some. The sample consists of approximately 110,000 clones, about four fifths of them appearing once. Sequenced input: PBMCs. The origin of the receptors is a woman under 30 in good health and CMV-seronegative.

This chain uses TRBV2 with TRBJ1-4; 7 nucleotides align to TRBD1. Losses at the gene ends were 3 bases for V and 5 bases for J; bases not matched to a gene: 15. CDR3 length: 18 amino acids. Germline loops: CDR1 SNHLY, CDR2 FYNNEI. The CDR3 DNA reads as TGTGCCAGCAGTGACCCCCCCTCTAGACAGGGTACGAATGAAAAACTGTTTTTT. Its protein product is CASSDPPSRQGTNEKLFF.

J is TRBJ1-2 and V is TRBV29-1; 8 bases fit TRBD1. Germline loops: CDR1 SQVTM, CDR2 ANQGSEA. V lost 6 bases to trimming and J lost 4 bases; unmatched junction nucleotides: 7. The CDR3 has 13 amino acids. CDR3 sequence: CSVPTGEGYGYTF. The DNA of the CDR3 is TGCAGCGTACCGACAGGGGAGGGCTATGGCTACACCTTC.

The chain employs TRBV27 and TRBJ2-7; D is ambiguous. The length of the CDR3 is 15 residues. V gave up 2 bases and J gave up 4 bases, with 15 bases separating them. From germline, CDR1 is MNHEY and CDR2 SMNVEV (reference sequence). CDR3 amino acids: CASSLSRVTTYEQYF. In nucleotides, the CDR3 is TGTGCCAGCAGTTTAAGTCGGGTTACCACTTACGAGCAGTACTTC.

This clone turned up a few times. The DNA for the CDR3 is TGTGCCACCAGCGACGGGACAGGGGATGGGGCCAACGTCCTGACTTTC. Protein product: CATSDGTGDGANVLTF. The chain joins TRBV15 to TRBJ2-6; 10 nucleotides align to TRBD1. This CDR3 is 16 amino acids long. CDR1 and CDR2 from the germline V gene are LNHNV and YYDKDF (reference sequence). Losses at the gene ends were 5 bases for V and 3 bases for J; bases not matched to a gene: 4.

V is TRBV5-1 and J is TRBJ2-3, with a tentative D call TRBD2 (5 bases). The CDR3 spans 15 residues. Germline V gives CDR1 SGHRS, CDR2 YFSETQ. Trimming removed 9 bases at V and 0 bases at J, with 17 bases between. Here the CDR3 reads CATAGGLSSTDTQYF. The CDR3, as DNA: TGCGCCACTGCGGGCGGTCTTTCTAGCACAGATACGCAGTATTTT.

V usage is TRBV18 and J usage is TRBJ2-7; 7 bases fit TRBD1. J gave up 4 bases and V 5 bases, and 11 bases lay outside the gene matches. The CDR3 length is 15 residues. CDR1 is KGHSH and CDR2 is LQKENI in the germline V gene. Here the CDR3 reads CASSSQRDRAYEQYF. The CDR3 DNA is TGTGCCAGCTCATCCCAACGGGACAGAGCTTACGAGCAGTACTTC.

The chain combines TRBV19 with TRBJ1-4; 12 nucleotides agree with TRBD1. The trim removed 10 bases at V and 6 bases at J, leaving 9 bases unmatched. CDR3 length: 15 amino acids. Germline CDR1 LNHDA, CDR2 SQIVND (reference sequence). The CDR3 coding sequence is TGTGCCACCCCCGGGACAGGGGGCTGGGATGAAAAACTGTTTTTT. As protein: CATPGTGGWDEKLFF.

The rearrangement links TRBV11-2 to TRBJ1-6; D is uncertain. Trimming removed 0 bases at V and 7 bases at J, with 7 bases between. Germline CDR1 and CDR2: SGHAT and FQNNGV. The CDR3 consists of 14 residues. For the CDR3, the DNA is TGTGCCAGCAGCTTAGAATCCCGGAATTCACCCCTCCACTTT. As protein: CASSLESRNSPLHF.

The CDR3 coding sequence is TGTGCCAGCAGCCCGACAGGGGATGGCTTTGAGCCCCAGCATTTT. It specifies CASSPTGDGFEPQHF. J is TRBJ1-5 and V is TRBV7-2; the match to TRBD1 covers 8 bases. CDR3 size: 15 residues. Germline V lookup: CDR1 SGHTA, CDR2 FQGNSA. J gave up 8 bases and V 5 bases, and 11 bases lay outside the gene matches.

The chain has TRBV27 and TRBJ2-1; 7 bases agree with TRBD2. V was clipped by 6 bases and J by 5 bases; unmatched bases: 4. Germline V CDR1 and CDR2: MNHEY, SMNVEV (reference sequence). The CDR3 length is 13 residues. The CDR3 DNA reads TGTGCCAGCAGGGGGGGGGAGAACAATGAGCAGTTCTTC. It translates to CASRGGENNEQFF.

The CDR3 loop is CSSGTGATLSGYTF. In DNA form, the CDR3 reads TGCAGTTCCGGGACAGGGGCTACCTTGTCGGGCTACACCTTC. The chain links TRBV29-1 to TRBJ1-2, with TRBD1 matching 10 bases. The CDR3 sequence is 14 residues long. The germline V gene has CDR1 SQVTM and CDR2 ANQGSEA.

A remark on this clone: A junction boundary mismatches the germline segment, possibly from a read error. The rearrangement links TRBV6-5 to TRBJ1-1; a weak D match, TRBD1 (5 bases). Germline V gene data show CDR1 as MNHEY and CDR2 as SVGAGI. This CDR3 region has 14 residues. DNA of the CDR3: TGTGCCAGCAGCTTGACAGCCCGGAACACTGAAGATTTCTTT. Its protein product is CASSLTARNTEDFF.

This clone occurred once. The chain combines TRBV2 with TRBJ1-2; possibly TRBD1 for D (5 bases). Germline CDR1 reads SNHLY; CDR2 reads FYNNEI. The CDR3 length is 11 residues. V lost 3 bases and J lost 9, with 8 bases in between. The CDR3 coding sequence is TGTGCCAGCAGTGAGGGGGGAAGCTACACCTTC. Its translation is CASSEGGSYTF.

Here the CDR3 reads CASSLEGGRGEQFF. The CDR3 DNA reads TGTGCCAGCAGTCTGGAGGGAGGGCGTGGGGAGCAGTTCTTC. The genes are TRBV2 and TRBJ2-1; 7 bases agree with TRBD2. V was pared by 5 bases and J by 10 bases, with 11 bases of the junction left unmatched. Germline-derived CDR1 and CDR2 are SNHLY and FYNNEI. CDR3 length: 14 residues. Together with reference TRBV2 and TRBJ2-1, the CDR3 gives the full variable domain: EPEVTQTPSHQVTQMGQEVILRCVPISNHLYFYWYRQILGQKVEFLVSFYNNEISEKSEIFDDQFSVERPDGSNFTLKIRSTKLEDSAMYFCASSLEGGRGEQFFGPGTRLTVL.

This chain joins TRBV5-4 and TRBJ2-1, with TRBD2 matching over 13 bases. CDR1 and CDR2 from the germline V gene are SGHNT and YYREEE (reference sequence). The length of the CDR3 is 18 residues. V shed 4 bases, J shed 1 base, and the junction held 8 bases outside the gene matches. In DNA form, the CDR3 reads TGTGCCAGCAGCCTAGGACTAGCGGGAGATTATTCCTACAATGAGCAGTTCTTC. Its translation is CASSLGLAGDYSYNEQFF.

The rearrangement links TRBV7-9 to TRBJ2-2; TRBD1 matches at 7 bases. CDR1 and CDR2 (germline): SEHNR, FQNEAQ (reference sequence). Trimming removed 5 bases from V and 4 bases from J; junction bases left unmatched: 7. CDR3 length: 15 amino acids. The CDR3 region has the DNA TGTGCCAGCAGCCAATTCGACAGGGCCACCGGGGAGCTGTTTTTT. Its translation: CASSQFDRATGELFF.

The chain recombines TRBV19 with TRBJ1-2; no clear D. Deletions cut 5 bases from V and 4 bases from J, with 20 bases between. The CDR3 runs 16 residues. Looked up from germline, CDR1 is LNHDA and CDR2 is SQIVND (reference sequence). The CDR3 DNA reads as TGTGCCAGTAGTCAACGTGGTCGGGGTAGTGGCTATGGCTACACCTTC. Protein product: CASSQRGRGSGYGYTF.

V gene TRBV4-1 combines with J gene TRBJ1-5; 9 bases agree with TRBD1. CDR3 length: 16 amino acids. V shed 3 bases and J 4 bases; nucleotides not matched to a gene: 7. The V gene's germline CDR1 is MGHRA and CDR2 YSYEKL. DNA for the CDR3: TGCGCCAGCAGCCATCCGGGACAGGGAGGGAATCAGCCCCAGCATTTT. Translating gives CASSHPGQGGNQPQHF.

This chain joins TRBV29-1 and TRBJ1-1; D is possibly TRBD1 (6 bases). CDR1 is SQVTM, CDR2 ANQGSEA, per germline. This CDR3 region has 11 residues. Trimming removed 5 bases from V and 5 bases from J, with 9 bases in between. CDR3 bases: TGCAGCGTTTACAGGGAGACTGAAGCTTTCTTT. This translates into CSVYRETEAFF.

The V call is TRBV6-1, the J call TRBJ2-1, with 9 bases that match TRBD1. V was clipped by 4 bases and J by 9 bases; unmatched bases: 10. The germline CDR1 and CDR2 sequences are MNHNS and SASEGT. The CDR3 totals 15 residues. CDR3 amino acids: CASSATGTGPSEQFF. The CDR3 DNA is TGTGCCAGCAGTGCCACCGGGACAGGGCCCTCTGAGCAGTTCTTC.

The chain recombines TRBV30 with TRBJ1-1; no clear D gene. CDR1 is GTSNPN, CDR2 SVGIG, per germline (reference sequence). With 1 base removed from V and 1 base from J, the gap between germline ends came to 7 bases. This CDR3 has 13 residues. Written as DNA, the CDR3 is TGTGCCTGGAGTGCCATAGCGAACACTGAAGCTTTCTTT. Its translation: CAWSAIANTEAFF.

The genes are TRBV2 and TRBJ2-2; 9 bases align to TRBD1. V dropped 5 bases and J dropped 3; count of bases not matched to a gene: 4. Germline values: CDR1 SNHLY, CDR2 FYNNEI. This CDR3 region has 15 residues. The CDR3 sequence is CASSPRTGDTGELFF. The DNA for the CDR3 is TGTGCCAGCAGTCCAAGGACAGGGGACACCGGGGAGCTGTTTTTT.

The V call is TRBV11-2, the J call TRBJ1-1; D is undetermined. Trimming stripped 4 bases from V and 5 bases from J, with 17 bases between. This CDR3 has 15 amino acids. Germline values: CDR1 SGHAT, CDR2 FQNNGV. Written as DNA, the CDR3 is TGTGCCAGCAGCTCCTTTTTGGGTGGAGGGACTGAAGCTTTCTTT. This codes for CASSSFLGGGTEAFF.

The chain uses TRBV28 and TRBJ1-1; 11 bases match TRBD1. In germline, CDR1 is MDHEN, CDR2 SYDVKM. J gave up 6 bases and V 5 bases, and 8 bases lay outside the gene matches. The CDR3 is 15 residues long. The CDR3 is CASSRPGQGDPEAFF. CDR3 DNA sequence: TGTGCCAGCAGTCGGCCGGGACAGGGGGACCCTGAAGCTTTCTTT.

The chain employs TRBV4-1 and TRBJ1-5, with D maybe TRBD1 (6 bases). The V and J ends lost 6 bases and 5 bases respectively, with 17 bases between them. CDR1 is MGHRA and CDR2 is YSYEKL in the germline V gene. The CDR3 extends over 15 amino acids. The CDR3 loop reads CASRKDIQGYQPQHF. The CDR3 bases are TGCGCCAGCAGAAAGGATATACAGGGCTATCAGCCCCAGCATTTT.

DNA of the CDR3: TGTGCCAGTACAAAAGACAGAACCGGCTACACCTTC. It specifies CASTKDRTGYTF. The rearrangement uses TRBV19 and TRBJ1-2, with D possibly TRBD1 on 5 matching bases. Germline CDR1 LNHDA, CDR2 SQIVND (reference sequence). The CDR3 is 12 amino acids. V lost 7 bases and J 8 bases, leaving 14 bases between the germline ends.

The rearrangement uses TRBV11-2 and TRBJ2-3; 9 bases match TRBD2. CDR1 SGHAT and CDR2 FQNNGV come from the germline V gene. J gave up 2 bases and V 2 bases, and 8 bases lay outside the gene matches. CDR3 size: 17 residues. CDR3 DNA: TGTGCCAGCAGCTTATATCAACTAGCGGGCCTCACAGATACGCAGTATTTT. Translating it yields CASSLYQLAGLTDTQYF.